This TCR beta chain was recorded in a study of T cell responses to AZD1222 COVID-19 vaccine. Deletions cut 1 base from V and 12 bases from J, with 16 bases between. The CDR3 extends over 14 amino acids. Per the germline V gene, CDR1 is SEHNR and CDR2 is FQNEAQ (reference sequence). Here immunoSEQ multiplex PCR was the method, and the copy in TCRdb shows in-frame clones only, minus some. The sample has about 130,000 clones, about 89% seen once. Sequenced here: peripheral blood, sampled on day 0 of AZD1222 vaccination. The TCR was taken from an adult in good health. The gene calls are TRBV7-9 and TRBJ2-1, with a weak D call TRBD2 (6 bases). CDR3 bases: TGTGCCAGCAGCTTAGGGGGAGGACTCGACGGGCAGTTCTTC. Translating gives CASSLGGGLDGQFF. The entire variable domain, with the rest obtained from reference TRBV7-9 and TRBJ2-1, is as follows: DTGVSQNPRHKITKRGQNVTFRCDPISEHNRLYWYRQTLGQGPEFLTYFQNEAQLEKSRLLSDRFSAERPKGSFSTLEIQRTEQGDSAMYLCASSLGGGLDGQFFGPGTRLTVL.